The 15 T cell receptor beta chains given below trace back to one sample, sequenced in a study of beta chain features in type 1 diabetes. Every bit of the isolated RNA underwent reverse transcription, so sequencing read expressed TCRB transcripts. Sequencing was performed with immunoSEQ multiplex PCR; in TCRdb, only in-frame clones are kept and a portion is missing. The repertoire holds fewer than 650,000 clones, with roughly a sixth as singletons. The sample comprised naive CD4+ T cells from blood. These receptors were obtained from a man between 18 and 35 years old in good health.

This clone showed up just a few times. The chain combines TRBV19 with TRBJ2-1; TRBD2 matches at 10 bases. Losses at the gene ends were 3 bases for V and 8 bases for J; bases not matched to a gene: 7. Germline CDR1 is LNHDA and CDR2 is SQIVND (reference sequence). The CDR3 sequence is 15 residues long. This chain's CDR3 is CASSIGTSVSYEQFF. The DNA of the CDR3 is TGTGCCAGTAGTATCGGGACTAGCGTAAGTTATGAGCAGTTCTTC.

About this clone itself: One end of the junction is discordant with germline, which a read error may explain. V gene TRBV9 combines with J gene TRBJ2-4; D possibly corresponds to TRBD2 (6 bases). The CDR3 covers 15 residues. The V gene's germline CDR1 is SGDLS and CDR2 YYNGEE. CDR3 protein: CASSVEPGARNIQYF. CDR3 DNA: TGTGCCAGCAGCGTAGAACCGGGAGCCAGAAACATTCAGTACTTC.

The chain recombines TRBV7-2 with TRBJ2-3; the match to TRBD1 covers 7 bases. The CDR3 sequence is 13 residues long. Germline assignment: CDR1 SGHTA and CDR2 FQGNSA. Germline trimming cut 1 base from V and 11 bases from J; bases unmatched to any gene: 6. The CDR3 sequence: CASSLGRGTEQYF. CDR3 coding DNA: TGTGCCAGCAGCTTAGGCCGAGGGACAGAGCAGTATTTT.

This clone was counted a few times. The chain recombines TRBV2 with TRBJ2-5; D gene ambiguous. The ends were cut back, 7 bases at V and 1 base at J, with 13 bases in the middle. Germline V gene lookup returns CDR1 SNHLY and CDR2 FYNNEI. The CDR3 contains 14 residues. CDR3 in DNA: TGTGCCAGCACCGCCGACCGCTTCCAAGAGACCCAGTACTTC. Its protein product is CASTADRFQETQYF.

V gene TRBV7-9 combines with J gene TRBJ2-3, with D uncertain. The CDR3 covers 18 residues. Deletions cut 5 bases from V and 2 bases from J, with 23 bases between. In germline, CDR1 is SEHNR, CDR2 FQNEAQ (reference sequence). CDR3 sequence reads: CASSSNDPLQRFTDTQYF. CDR3 nucleotide sequence: TGTGCCAGCAGCAGCAACGACCCCCTGCAGCGCTTCACAGATACGCAGTATTTT.

The CDR3 here is CASGLASAPRGQPQETQYF. DNA of the CDR3: TGTGCTAGTGGTTTGGCCTCTGCCCCCAGGGGACAGCCACAAGAGACCCAGTACTTC. This chain links TRBV12-5 with TRBJ2-5, with 7 bases matching TRBD1. The CDR3 loop spans 19 amino acids. Trimming took 1 base from V and 2 from J; bases not matched to a gene: 16. Germline V CDR1 and CDR2: LGHNT, FRNRAP.

The chain recombines TRBV18 with TRBJ2-1; 7 bases are a match to TRBD1. CDR3 length: 14 residues. V gave up 3 bases and J gave up 4 bases; unmatched junction bases: 3. The germline gives CDR1 KGHSH, CDR2 LQKENI. This CDR3 reads CASSPYRGYNEQFF. The CDR3 DNA reads TGTGCCAGCTCACCTTACAGGGGTTACAATGAGCAGTTCTTC.

In this sample, this clone turned up a few times. V is TRBV30 and J is TRBJ2-7, with a weak D call TRBD2 (7 bases). V lost 0 bases and J lost 1, with 10 bases in between. This CDR3 has 14 residues. CDR1 is GTSNPN and CDR2 is SVGIG in the germline V gene (reference sequence). The CDR3 here is CAWSVGGASYEQYF. The CDR3, as DNA: TGTGCCTGGAGTGTAGGGGGGGCTTCCTACGAGCAGTACTTC.

This clone has just a few counts. The chain uses TRBV5-4 and TRBJ2-3; D call uncertain. This CDR3 is 14 amino acids long. The V end was cut by 4 bases, the J end by 2 bases, with 11 bases between. The germline CDR1 and CDR2 sequences are SGHNT and YYREEE (reference sequence). CDR3 in amino acids: CASSGVGDTDTQYF. CDR3 in DNA: TGTGCCAGCAGCGGGGTGGGCGACACAGATACGCAGTATTTT.

This clone appeared a few times. Distinct nucleotide sequences in the sample also encode this CDR3. The chain is built from TRBV7-9 and TRBJ2-3; D not resolved. Germline V gene data show CDR1 as SEHNR and CDR2 as FQNEAQ (reference sequence). V lost 5 bases, J lost 2 bases, and 17 bases lay in between. The CDR3 loop spans 16 amino acids. In DNA, the CDR3 is TGTGCCAGCAGCCCTTTAAAAGGTGGGAACACAGATACGCAGTATTTT. Its protein product is CASSPLKGGNTDTQYF.

This chain links TRBV9 with TRBJ2-1; the match to TRBD1 covers 9 bases. Germline CDR1 reads SGDLS; CDR2 reads YYNGEE. The CDR3 covers 16 residues. The trim removed 3 bases at V and 6 bases at J, leaving 10 bases unmatched. CDR3: CASSATGTGSFNEQFF. The CDR3 DNA is TGTGCCAGCAGCGCCACCGGGACAGGGAGTTTCAATGAGCAGTTCTTC.

The chain combines TRBV4-2 with TRBJ1-6; the match to TRBD1 covers 11 bases. This CDR3 is built from 19 residues. Germline assignment: CDR1 LGHNA and CDR2 YNFKEQ. Trimming removed 1 base from V and 0 bases from J; junction bases left unmatched: 5. The CDR3 nucleotides read TGTGCCAGCAGCCAAGCTTGGGACAGGGGGAGCTCCTATAATTCACCCCTCCACTTT. Its translation: CASSQAWDRGSSYNSPLHF.

V usage is TRBV7-9 and J usage is TRBJ2-4; D perhaps matches TRBD1 (6 bases). Germline loops: CDR1 SEHNR, CDR2 FQNEAQ (reference sequence). Trimming pared 8 bases from V and 3 bases from J, leaving 17 bases between. The CDR3 has 15 amino acids. CDR3 in DNA: TGTGCCAGCGGGTTATGGGGGCAAGGCAAAAACATTCAGTACTTC. The encoded protein is CASGLWGQGKNIQYF.

The chain employs TRBV9 and TRBJ1-1, with D hard to call. V lost 8 bases and J 0 bases, leaving 11 bases between the germline ends. The germline gives CDR1 SGDLS, CDR2 YYNGEE. The CDR3 length is 13 residues. Here the CDR3 DNA reads TGTGCCAGTGGCCCGGAGGTGAACACTGAAGCTTTCTTT. It codes for CASGPEVNTEAFF. Based on the CDR3 plus reference TRBV9 and TRBJ1-1, the full variable domain is DSGVTQTPKHLITATGQRVTLRCSPRSGDLSVYWYQQSLDQGLQFLIQYYNGEERAKGNILERFSAQQFPDLHSELNLSSLELGDSALYFCASGPEVNTEAFFGQGTRLTVV.

The CDR3 here is CASSRGESYGYTF. The CDR3 DNA sequence: TGCGCCAGCAGCAGGGGGGAGAGCTATGGCTACACCTTC. V gene TRBV5-1 combines with J gene TRBJ1-2, with TRBD1 as a possible D gene (6 bases). Between the trimmed V and J ends, which lost 4 bases and 4 bases, there was a span of 11 bases. The length of the CDR3 is 13 residues. Germline CDR1 reads SGHRS; CDR2 reads YFSETQ.